This TCR beta chain originates from a study of blood T cell repertoires in COVID-19. About the research overall: The origin of the acute and convalescent COVID-19 samples was the United States, Italy and Spain. Nucleic acid was either cDNA or gDNA, and it came from T cells, B-cell-depleted T cells, or PBMCs.

Germline V CDR1 and CDR2: LGHDT, YNNKEL (reference sequence). V dropped 1 base and J dropped 6 bases, with 15 bases sitting between them. The CDR3 spans 15 residues. There are a few counts of this clone. In the study's own analysis: Cell counts per sample came from amplifying reference gene primers. Here immunoSEQ multiplex PCR was the method, and the copy in TCRdb shows in-frame clones only, minus some. That table supplies the V and J calls and clone size; D and trimming were determined from the DNA. Here the sample spans approximately 20,000 clones, under 90% being singletons. The sequenced material came from peripheral blood. The chain links TRBV3-1 (or the pseudogene TRBV3-2) to TRBJ1-2; D gene unclear. The clonotype originates from a human donor in a cohort sampled during active COVID-19. The CDR3 DNA is TGTGCCAGCAGCCAAGGGACTGGAGGGTGGCATGGCTACACCTTC. This sequence encodes CASSQGTGGWHGYTF.